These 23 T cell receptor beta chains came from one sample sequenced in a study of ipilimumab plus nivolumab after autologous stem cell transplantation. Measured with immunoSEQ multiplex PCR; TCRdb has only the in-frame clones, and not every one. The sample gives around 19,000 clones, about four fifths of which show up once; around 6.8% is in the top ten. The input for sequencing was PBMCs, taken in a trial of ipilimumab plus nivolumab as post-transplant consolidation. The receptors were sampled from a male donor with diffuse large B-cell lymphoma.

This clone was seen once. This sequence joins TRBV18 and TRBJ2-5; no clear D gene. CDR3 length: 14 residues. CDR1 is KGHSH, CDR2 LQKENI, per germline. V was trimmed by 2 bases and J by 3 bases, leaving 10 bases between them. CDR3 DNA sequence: TGTGCCAGCTCACCAAACAACTTTAAAGAGACCCAGTACTTC. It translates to CASSPNNFKETQYF.

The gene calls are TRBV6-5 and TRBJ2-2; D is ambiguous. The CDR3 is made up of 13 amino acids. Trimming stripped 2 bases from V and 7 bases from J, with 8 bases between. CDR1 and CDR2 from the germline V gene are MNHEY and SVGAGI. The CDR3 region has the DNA TGTGCCAGCAGTTACCAGAGTCGCGGGGAGCTGTTTTTT. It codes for CASSYQSRGELFF.

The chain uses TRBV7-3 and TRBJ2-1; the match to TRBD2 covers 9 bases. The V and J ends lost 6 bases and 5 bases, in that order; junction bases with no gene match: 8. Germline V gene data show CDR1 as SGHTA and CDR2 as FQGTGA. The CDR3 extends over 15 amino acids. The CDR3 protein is CASRISGGPNNEQFF. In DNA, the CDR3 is TGTGCCAGCAGGATTAGCGGGGGACCCAACAATGAGCAGTTCTTC.

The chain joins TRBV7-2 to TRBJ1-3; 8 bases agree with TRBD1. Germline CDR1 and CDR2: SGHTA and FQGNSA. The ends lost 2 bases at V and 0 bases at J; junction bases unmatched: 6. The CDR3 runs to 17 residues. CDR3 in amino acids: CASSLRRQGLSGNTIYF. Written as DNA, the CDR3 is TGTGCCAGCAGCTTACGGCGACAGGGGCTCTCTGGAAACACCATATATTTT.

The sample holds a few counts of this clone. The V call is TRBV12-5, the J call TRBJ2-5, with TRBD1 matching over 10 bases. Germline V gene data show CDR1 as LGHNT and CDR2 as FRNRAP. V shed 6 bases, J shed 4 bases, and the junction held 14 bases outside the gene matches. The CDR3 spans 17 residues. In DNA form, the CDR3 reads TGTGCTAGTGGCTCTAGGTCCGGGACAGGGGCGCCAGAGACCCAGTACTTC. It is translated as CASGSRSGTGAPETQYF.

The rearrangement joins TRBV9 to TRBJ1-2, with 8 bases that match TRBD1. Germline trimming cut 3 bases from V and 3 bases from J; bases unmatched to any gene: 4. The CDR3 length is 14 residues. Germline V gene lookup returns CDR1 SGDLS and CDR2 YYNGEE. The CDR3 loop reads CASSAKGQDYGYTF. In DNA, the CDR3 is TGTGCCAGCAGCGCAAAGGGACAGGACTATGGCTACACCTTC.

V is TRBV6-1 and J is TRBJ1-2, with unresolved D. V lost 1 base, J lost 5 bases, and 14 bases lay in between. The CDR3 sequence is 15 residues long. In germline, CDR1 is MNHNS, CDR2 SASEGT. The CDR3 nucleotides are TGTGCCAGCAGTGAAGACCGACGGCTTTATTATGGCTACACCTTC. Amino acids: CASSEDRRLYYGYTF.

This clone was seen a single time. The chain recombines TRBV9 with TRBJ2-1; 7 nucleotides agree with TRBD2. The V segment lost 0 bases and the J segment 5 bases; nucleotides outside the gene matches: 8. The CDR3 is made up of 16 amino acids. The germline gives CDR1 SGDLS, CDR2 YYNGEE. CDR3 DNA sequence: TGTGCCAGCAGCGTAGTTGCGGGACGGGGGGACAATGAGCAGTTCTTC. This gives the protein CASSVVAGRGDNEQFF.

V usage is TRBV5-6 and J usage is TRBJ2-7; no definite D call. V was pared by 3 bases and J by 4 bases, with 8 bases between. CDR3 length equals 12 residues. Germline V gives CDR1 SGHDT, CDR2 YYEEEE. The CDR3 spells CASSSGLYEQYF. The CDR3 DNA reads TGTGCCAGCAGCTCCGGGTTATACGAGCAGTACTTC.

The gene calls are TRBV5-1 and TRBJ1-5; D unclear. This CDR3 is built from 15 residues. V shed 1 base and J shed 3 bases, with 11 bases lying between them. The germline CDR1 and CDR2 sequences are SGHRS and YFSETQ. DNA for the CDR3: TGCGCCAGCAGCTTGACGGACGGGCCCAATCAGCCCCAGCATTTT. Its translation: CASSLTDGPNQPQHF.

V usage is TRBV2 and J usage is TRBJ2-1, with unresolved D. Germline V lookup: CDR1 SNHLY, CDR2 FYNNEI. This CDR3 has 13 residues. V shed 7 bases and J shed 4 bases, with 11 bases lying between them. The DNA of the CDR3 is TGTGCCAGCACCTTTGGCCGGTACAATGAGCAGTTCTTC. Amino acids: CASTFGRYNEQFF.

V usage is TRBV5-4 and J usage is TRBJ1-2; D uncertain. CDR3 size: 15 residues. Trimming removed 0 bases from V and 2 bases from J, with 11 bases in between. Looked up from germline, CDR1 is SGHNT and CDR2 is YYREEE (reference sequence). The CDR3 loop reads CASSLGRAKNYGYTF. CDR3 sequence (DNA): TGTGCCAGCAGCTTGGGGCGGGCGAAAAACTATGGCTACACCTTC.

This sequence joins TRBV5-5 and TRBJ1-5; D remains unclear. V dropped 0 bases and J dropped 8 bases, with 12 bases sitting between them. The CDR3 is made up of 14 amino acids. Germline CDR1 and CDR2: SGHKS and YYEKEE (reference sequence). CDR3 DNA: TGTGCCAGCAGCTTGGAGGGCGGGCCGGAGCCCCAGCATTTT. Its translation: CASSLEGGPEPQHF. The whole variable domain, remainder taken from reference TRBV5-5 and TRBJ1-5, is DAGVTQSPTHLIKTRGQQVTLRCSPISGHKSVSWYQQVLGQGPQFIFQYYEKEERGRGNFPDRFSARQFPNYSSELNVNALLLGDSALYLCASSLEGGPEPQHFGDGTRLSIL.

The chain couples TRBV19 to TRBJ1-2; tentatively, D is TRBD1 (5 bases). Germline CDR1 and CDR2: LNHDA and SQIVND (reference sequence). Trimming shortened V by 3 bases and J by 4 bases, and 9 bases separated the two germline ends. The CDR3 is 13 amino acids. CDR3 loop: CASSIQGIYGYTF. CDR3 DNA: TGTGCCAGTAGTATTCAGGGCATCTATGGCTACACCTTC.

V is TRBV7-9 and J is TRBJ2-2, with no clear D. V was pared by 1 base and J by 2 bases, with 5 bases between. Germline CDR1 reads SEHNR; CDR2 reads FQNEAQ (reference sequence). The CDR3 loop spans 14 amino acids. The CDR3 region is CASSLGGNTGELFF. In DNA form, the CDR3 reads TGTGCCAGCAGCTTAGGCGGAAACACCGGGGAGCTGTTTTTT.

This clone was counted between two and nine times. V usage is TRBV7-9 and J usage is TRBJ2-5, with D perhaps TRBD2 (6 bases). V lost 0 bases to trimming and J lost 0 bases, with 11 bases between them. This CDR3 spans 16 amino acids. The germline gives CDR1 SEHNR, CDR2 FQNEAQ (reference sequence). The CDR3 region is CASSLAGGGNQETQYF. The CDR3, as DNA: TGTGCCAGCAGCTTAGCAGGTGGGGGGAACCAAGAGACCCAGTACTTC.

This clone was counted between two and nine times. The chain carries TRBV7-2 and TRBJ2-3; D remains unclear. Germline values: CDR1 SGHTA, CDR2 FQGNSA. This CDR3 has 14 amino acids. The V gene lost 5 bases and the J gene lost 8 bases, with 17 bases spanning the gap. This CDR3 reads CASSLLEISGTQYF. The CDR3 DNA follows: TGTGCCAGCAGCCTTCTAGAGATTTCGGGTACGCAGTATTTT.

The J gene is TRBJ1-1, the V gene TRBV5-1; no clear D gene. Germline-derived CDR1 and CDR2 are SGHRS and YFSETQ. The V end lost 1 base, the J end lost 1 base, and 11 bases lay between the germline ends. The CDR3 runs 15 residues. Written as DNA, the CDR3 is TGCGCCAGCAGCTTGACAGCGCTAAGGAACACTGAAGCTTTCTTT. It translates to CASSLTALRNTEAFF.

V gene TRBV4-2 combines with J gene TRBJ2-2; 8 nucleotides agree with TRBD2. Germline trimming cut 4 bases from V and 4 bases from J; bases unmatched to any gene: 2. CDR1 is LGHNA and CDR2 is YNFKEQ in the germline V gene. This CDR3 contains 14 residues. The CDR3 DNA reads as TGTGCCAGCAGCCTAGCGGGAAGCACCGGGGAGCTGTTTTTT. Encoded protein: CASSLAGSTGELFF.

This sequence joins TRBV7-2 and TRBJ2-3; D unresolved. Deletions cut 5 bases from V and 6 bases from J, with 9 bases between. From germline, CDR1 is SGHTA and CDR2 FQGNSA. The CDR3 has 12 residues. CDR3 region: CASSPSKDTQYF. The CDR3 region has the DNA TGTGCCAGCAGCCCCTCTAAGGATACGCAGTATTTT.

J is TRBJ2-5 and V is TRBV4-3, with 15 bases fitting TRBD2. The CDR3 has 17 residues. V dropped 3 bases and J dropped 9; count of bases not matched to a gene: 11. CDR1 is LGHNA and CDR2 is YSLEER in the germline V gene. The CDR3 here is CASSQITGLAGGPAQYF. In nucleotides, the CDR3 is TGCGCCAGCAGCCAGATTACGGGACTAGCGGGGGGCCCCGCCCAGTACTTC.

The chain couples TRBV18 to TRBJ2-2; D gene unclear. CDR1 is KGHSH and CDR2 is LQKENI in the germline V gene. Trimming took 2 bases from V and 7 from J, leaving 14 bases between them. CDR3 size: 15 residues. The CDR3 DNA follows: TGTGCCAGCTCACCATTCCCCAGGTCCAACGGGGAGCTGTTTTTT. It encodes CASSPFPRSNGELFF.

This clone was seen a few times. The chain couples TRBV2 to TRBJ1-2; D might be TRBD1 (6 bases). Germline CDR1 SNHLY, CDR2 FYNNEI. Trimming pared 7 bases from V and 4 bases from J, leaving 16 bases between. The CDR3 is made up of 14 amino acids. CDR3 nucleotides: TGTGCCAGCACACAACAGGGTAGAGGCTATGGCTACACCTTC. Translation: CASTQQGRGYGYTF.